This T cell receptor beta chain was documented in a study of T cells after yellow fever vaccination. CDR3 length equals 15 residues. Germline V gene data show CDR1 as DFQATT and CDR2 as SNEGSKA (reference sequence). J gave up 2 bases and V 6 bases, and 11 bases lay outside the gene matches. TCRdb re-analysed the 5' RACE reads in MiXCR, keeping a single row per CDR3 protein. Here the sample spans about 510,000 distinct CDR3 sequences, around a fifth being singletons. The specimen was PBMCs, collected less than 25 days after the first yellow fever vaccination. This chain joins TRBV20-1 and TRBJ2-3; 7 positions agree with TRBD2. This receptor was identified in a man aged 18-30 years who received the YFV17D yellow fever vaccine. The CDR3 DNA reads TGCAGTGCCCCCCCCCCTAGCGGATACACAGATACGCAGTATTTT. This sequence encodes CSAPPPSGYTDTQYF.